This TCR beta chain came from a study of PD-1 blockade in classical Hodgkin lymphoma. In germline, CDR1 is SQVTM, CDR2 ANQGSEA. This CDR3 region has 16 residues. Trimming removed 1 base at V and 7 bases at J, with 20 bases between. Study-wide findings and caveats: It was reported that newly diagnosed patients had less baseline TCR diversity than healthy donors. The drivers behind the repertoire differences, possibly disease activity or prior therapy, remain undefined.

This table comes from immunoSEQ multiplex PCR, and its TCRdb copy is limited to in-frame clones, with some not included. Here the sample spans 20,000 to 25,000 clones, 90% being singletons. As for this clone: Antigen: not known.

The time point was: newly diagnosed, previously untreated cHL patient sample. Isolation of CD4+ T cells from thawed PBMCs was performed by magnetic negative selection. Comparator PBMCs were from newly diagnosed, untreated classical Hodgkin lymphoma. This TCR was sampled from a human donor with classical Hodgkin lymphoma. Input material: CD4+ T cells from blood. This rearrangement joins TRBV29-1 to TRBJ2-1; TRBD1 or TRBD2 may be the D gene (6 bases each). CDR3 DNA sequence: TGCAGCGTTGAAGGATGGGAGGTCGAAGGGGGAAATGAGCAGTTCTTC. Translation gives CSVEGWEVEGGNEQFF.